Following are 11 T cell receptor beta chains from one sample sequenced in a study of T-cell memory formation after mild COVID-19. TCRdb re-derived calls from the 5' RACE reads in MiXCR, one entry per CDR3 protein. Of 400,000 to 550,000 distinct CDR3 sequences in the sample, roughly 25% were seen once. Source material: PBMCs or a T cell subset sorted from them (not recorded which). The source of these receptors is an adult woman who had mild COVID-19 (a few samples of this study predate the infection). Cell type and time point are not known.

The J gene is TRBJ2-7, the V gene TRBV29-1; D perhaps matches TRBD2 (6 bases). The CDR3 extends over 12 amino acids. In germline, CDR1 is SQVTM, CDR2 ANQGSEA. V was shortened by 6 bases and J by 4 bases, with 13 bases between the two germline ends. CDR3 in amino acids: CSVELAGYEQYF. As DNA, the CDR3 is TGCAGCGTCGAACTAGCTGGTTACGAGCAGTACTTC.

In DNA form, the CDR3 reads TGTGCCAGCAGTCGGGCAGGGGTAACCTACGAGCAGTACTTC. This translates into CASSRAGVTYEQYF. The chain carries TRBV12-3 or TRBV12-4 and TRBJ2-7; weak D call: TRBD1 (6 bases). This CDR3 is built from 14 residues. Trimming took 5 bases from V and 2 from J, leaving 13 bases between them.

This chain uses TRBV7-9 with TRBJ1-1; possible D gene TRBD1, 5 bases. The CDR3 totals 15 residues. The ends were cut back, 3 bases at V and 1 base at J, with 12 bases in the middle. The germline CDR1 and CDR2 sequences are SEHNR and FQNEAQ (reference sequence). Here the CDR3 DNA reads TGTGCCAGCAGCTTTCAGGGACGGAGGAACACTGAAGCTTTCTTT. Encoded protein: CASSFQGRRNTEAFF. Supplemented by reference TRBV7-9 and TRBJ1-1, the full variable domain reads DTGVSQNPRHKITKRGQNVTFRCDPISEHNRLYWYRQTLGQGPEFLTYFQNEAQLEKSRLLSDRFSAERPKGSFSTLEIQRTEQGDSAMYLCASSFQGRRNTEAFFGQGTRLTVV.

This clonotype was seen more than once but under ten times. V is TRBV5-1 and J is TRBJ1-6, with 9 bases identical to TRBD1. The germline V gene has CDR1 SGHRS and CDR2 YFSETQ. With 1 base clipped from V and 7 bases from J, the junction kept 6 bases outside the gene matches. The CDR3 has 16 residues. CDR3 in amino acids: CASSLTGTGINSPLHF. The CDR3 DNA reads TGCGCCAGCAGCTTGACCGGGACAGGGATCAATTCACCCCTCCACTTT.

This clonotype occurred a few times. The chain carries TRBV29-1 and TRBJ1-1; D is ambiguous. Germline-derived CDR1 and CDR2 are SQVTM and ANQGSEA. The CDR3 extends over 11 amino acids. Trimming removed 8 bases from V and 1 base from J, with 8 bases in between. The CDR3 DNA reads TGCAGCTCGCGGAGGAACACTGAAGCTTTCTTT. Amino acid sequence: CSSRRNTEAFF.

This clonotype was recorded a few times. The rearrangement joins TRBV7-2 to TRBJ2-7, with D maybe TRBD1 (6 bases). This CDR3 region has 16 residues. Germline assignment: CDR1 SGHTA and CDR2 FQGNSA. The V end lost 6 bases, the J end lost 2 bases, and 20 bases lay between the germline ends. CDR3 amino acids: CASRLHGVDRAYEQYF. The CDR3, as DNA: TGTGCCAGCAGGCTCCATGGGGTGGACAGAGCCTACGAGCAGTACTTC.

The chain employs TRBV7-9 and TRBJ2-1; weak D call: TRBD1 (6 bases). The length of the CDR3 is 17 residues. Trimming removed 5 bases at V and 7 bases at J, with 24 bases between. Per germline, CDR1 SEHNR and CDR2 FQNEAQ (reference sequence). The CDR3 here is CASSTRTDHGFWNEQFF. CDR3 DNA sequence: TGTGCCAGCAGCACCCGGACAGACCACGGCTTTTGGAATGAGCAGTTCTTC.

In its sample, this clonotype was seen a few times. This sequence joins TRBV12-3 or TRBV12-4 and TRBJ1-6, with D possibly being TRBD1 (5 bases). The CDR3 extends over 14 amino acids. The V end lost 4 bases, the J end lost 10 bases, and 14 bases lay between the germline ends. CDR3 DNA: TGTGCCAGCAGTTCCCGGGGGGGGGACTCACCCCTCCACTTT. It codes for CASSSRGGDSPLHF.

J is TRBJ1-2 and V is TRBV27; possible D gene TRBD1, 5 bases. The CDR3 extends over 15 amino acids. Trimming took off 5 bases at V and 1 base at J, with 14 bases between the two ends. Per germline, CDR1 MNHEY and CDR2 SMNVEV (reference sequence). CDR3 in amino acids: CASSPFMGVNYGYTF. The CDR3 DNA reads TGTGCCAGCAGTCCCTTCATGGGGGTTAACTATGGCTACACCTTC.

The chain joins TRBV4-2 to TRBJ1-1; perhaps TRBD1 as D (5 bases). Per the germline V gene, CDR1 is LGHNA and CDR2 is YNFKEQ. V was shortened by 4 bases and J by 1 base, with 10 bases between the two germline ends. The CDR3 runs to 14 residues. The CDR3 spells CASSPEGQNTEAFF. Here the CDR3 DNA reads TGTGCCAGCAGCCCAGAGGGGCAGAACACTGAAGCTTTCTTT.

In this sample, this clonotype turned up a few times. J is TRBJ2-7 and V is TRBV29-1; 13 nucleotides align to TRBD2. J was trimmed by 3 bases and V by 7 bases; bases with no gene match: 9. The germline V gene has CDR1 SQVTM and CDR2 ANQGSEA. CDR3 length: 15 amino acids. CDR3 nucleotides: TGCAGCGCCAGCGGGACTAGCGGGACATTCTACGAGCAGTACTTC. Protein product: CSASGTSGTFYEQYF.